This T cell receptor beta chain emerged from a study of OX40 agonist ivuxolimab in advanced cancers. Background on the study: Patients assigned to dose escalation were diagnosed with hepatocellular carcinoma, melanoma, renal cell or head and neck cancer. Study-level results: Some nonresponders additionally presented with little normalized T-cell clonal expansion. Among the lowest peripheral clonal expansion occurred in 0.1-3.0 mg/kg partial responders.

Generated by immunoSEQ multiplex PCR, the TCRdb table keeps only in-frame clones and is missing some. The table records about 100,000 clones, approximately 90% of them present only once. With 6 bases clipped from V and 2 bases from J, the junction kept 4 bases outside the gene matches. The CDR3 totals 13 residues. Germline V gives CDR1 WNHNN, CDR2 SYGVQD (reference sequence). As for this clone: What it binds is not known.

V is TRBV10-1 and J is TRBJ2-7; 7 positions agree with TRBD2. The receptor's source is an adult with an advanced solid tumor such as melanoma, head and neck, liver or kidney cancer. The sequences come from CD4+ or CD8+ T cells sorted from blood, collected in a trial of the OX40 agonist ivuxolimab. The CDR3 here is CASRPGTTYEQYF. CDR3 DNA sequence: TGCGCCAGCAGGCCCGGGACTACCTACGAGCAGTACTTC.